These T cell receptor beta chains were read from a single sample in a study of shared clonotypes between healthy human individuals. Using immunoSEQ multiplex PCR, the repertoire was profiled, and TCRdb retains in-frame clones only, with some absent. The repertoire includes about 2.3 million clones, just over 90% of them detected once, and 0.39% sits in the top ten. The sample comprised naive CD4+ T cells from PBMCs. The receptors stem from a man aged 18 to 30 in good health. Some clones in this sample may be carry-over from other donors' samples. CDR3s include the opening cysteine and the closing phenylalanine or tryptophan. Each record gives: J gene, clone size, V gene, D gene, CDR3 length, CDR3 DNA, CDR3 protein. A D gene is named only where the DNA matches it firmly. Rows give clone size only sometimes, using once, few, many, or a class for an expanded clone.

J gene: TRBJ2-3; clone size: NA; V gene: TRBV11-3; D gene: NA; CDR3 length: 11; CDR3 DNA: TGTGCCAGCAGCCCTGGACATACGCAGTATTTT; CDR3 protein: CASSPGHTQYF
J gene: TRBJ2-2; clone size: NA; V gene: TRBV5-6; D gene: TRBD1; CDR3 length: 16; CDR3 DNA: TGTGCCAGCAGCCCGCAAGGACAGGGGGCCTCCGGGGAGCTGTTTTTT; CDR3 protein: CASSPQGQGASGELFF
J gene: TRBJ2-7; clone size: NA; V gene: TRBV2; D gene: TRBD1; CDR3 length: 12; CDR3 DNA: TGTGCCGGCCGGGACAGGGGTTACGAGCAGTACTTC; CDR3 protein: CAGRDRGYEQYF
J gene: TRBJ1-2; clone size: NA; V gene: TRBV9; D gene: NA; CDR3 length: 16; CDR3 DNA: TGTGCCAGCAGCTCGTTACGGACGGCAGAGTTATATGGCTACACCTTC; CDR3 protein: CASSSLRTAELYGYTF
J gene: TRBJ2-1; clone size: NA; V gene: TRBV7-7; D gene: NA; CDR3 length: 15; CDR3 DNA: TGTGCCAGCAGCCTCGGGGCGGCTGGAGCTGGTGAGCAGTTCTTC; CDR3 protein: CASSLGAAGAGEQFF
J gene: TRBJ2-5; clone size: NA; V gene: TRBV18; D gene: NA; CDR3 length: 14; CDR3 DNA: TGTGCCAGCTCACCACCGGGCCTCCAAGAGACCCAGTACTTC; CDR3 protein: CASSPPGLQETQYF
J gene: TRBJ1-4; clone size: NA; V gene: TRBV18; D gene: NA; CDR3 length: 16; CDR3 DNA: TGTGCCAGCTCACCACGTAGGACACCAACTAATGAAAAACTGTTTTTT; CDR3 protein: CASSPRRTPTNEKLFF
J gene: TRBJ2-7; clone size: NA; V gene: TRBV11-2; D gene: TRBD2; CDR3 length: 17; CDR3 DNA: TGTGCCAGCAGCCTAGGACTAGCGGGAGGGGCTTCCTACGAGCAGTACTTC; CDR3 protein: CASSLGLAGGASYEQYF
J gene: TRBJ1-1; clone size: NA; V gene: TRBV5-1; D gene: TRBD1; CDR3 length: 14; CDR3 DNA: TGCGCCAGCAGCTTCGAACAGGGGATCACTGAAGCTTTCTTT; CDR3 protein: CASSFEQGITEAFF
J gene: TRBJ1-2; clone size: NA; V gene: TRBV19; D gene: NA; CDR3 length: 13; CDR3 DNA: TGTGCCAGTAGCTTTCAGGGTAACTATGGCTACACCTTC; CDR3 protein: CASSFQGNYGYTF
J gene: TRBJ2-7; clone size: NA; V gene: TRBV6-1; D gene: TRBD2; CDR3 length: 13; CDR3 DNA: TGTGCCAGCAGAGCGGGGGGGGCCTACGAGCAGTACTTC; CDR3 protein: CASRAGGAYEQYF
J gene: TRBJ2-5; clone size: NA; V gene: TRBV12-5; D gene: NA; CDR3 length: 14; CDR3 DNA: TGTGCTAGTGGTACCGGGACCAATCAAGAGACCCAGTACTTC; CDR3 protein: CASGTGTNQETQYF
J gene: TRBJ1-2; clone size: NA; V gene: TRBV4-1; D gene: NA; CDR3 length: 16; CDR3 DNA: TGCGCCAGCAGCCAAGTATTCCCAACGACGAACTATGGCTACACCTTC; CDR3 protein: CASSQVFPTTNYGYTF
J gene: TRBJ2-3; clone size: NA; V gene: TRBV6-5; D gene: TRBD2; CDR3 length: 15; CDR3 DNA: TGTGCCAGCACAGGGACTAGCGGGGTAATGGATACGCAGTATTTT; CDR3 protein: CASTGTSGVMDTQYF
J gene: TRBJ2-1; clone size: NA; V gene: TRBV29-1; D gene: TRBD2; CDR3 length: 14; CDR3 DNA: TGCAGCGCGCGACGGCGGGAGGTCTACAATGAGCAGTTCTTC; CDR3 protein: CSARRREVYNEQFF
J gene: TRBJ1-3; clone size: once; V gene: TRBV12-2; D gene: NA; CDR3 length: 16; CDR3 DNA: TGTGCAAGTCGCTTAGAACGTAGCTTCTCTGGAAACACCATATATTTT; CDR3 protein: CASRLERSFSGNTIYF
J gene: TRBJ2-2; clone size: NA; V gene: TRBV7-2; D gene: NA; CDR3 length: 13; CDR3 DNA: TGTGCCAGCAGCTTAAGAGTGACCGGGGAGCTGTTTTTT; CDR3 protein: CASSLRVTGELFF
J gene: TRBJ1-2; clone size: NA; V gene: TRBV6-5; D gene: NA; CDR3 length: 13; CDR3 DNA: TGTGCCAGCAGTTTCCTCGGGCGAGATGGCTACACCTTC; CDR3 protein: CASSFLGRDGYTF
J gene: TRBJ2-1; clone size: NA; V gene: TRBV5-8; D gene: NA; CDR3 length: 12; CDR3 DNA: TGTGCCAGCAGCTTTGAGGGTCTGAGGCAGTTCTTC; CDR3 protein: CASSFEGLRQFF
J gene: TRBJ2-7; clone size: NA; V gene: TRBV21-1; D gene: NA; CDR3 length: 19; CDR3 DNA: TGTGCCAGCATCCCAACGCCCGCAGGGCTAGCGGGAGGGCCTTGCGAGCAGTACTTC; CDR3 protein: CASIPTPAGLAGGPCEQYF
J gene: TRBJ2-5; clone size: NA; V gene: TRBV11-2; D gene: NA; CDR3 length: 15; CDR3 DNA: TGTGCCAGCAGCCTGGACGGACGCTATGTGGAGACCCAGTACTTC; CDR3 protein: CASSLDGRYVETQYF
J gene: TRBJ2-1; clone size: NA; V gene: TRBV27; D gene: NA; CDR3 length: 15; CDR3 DNA: TGTGCCAGCAGTCTTTCGCGCGTCAGCCCTAGTGAGCAGTTCTTC; CDR3 protein: CASSLSRVSPSEQFF
J gene: TRBJ1-1; clone size: NA; V gene: TRBV9; D gene: NA; CDR3 length: 13; CDR3 DNA: TGTGCCAGCAGCGTCCTCCGGGACGGAAGGGCTTTCTTT; CDR3 protein: CASSVLRDGRAFF
J gene: TRBJ2-7; clone size: NA; V gene: TRBV5-4; D gene: NA; CDR3 length: 14; CDR3 DNA: TGTGCCAGCAGCCCGGACGGGGCGTCCTACGAGCAGTACTTC; CDR3 protein: CASSPDGASYEQYF
J gene: TRBJ2-3; clone size: few; V gene: TRBV5-1; D gene: NA; CDR3 length: 14; CDR3 DNA: TGCGCCAGCAGGGCTACTGCCGGCACAGATACGCAGTATTTT; CDR3 protein: CASRATAGTDTQYF
J gene: TRBJ2-1; clone size: NA; V gene: TRBV6-5; D gene: NA; CDR3 length: 13; CDR3 DNA: TGTGCCAGCAGTTACGGGCTGGTCAATGAGCAGTTCTTC; CDR3 protein: CASSYGLVNEQFF
J gene: TRBJ1-1; clone size: NA; V gene: TRBV5-1; D gene: NA; CDR3 length: 12; CDR3 DNA: TGCGCCAGCAGCGCCGGGAACACTGAAGCTTTCTTT; CDR3 protein: CASSAGNTEAFF
J gene: TRBJ1-4; clone size: NA; V gene: TRBV6-5; D gene: NA; CDR3 length: 15; CDR3 DNA: TGTGCCAGCAGGCCCGAGGGACGGTTTAATGAAAAACTGTTTTTT; CDR3 protein: CASRPEGRFNEKLFF
J gene: TRBJ1-4; clone size: NA; V gene: TRBV5-4; D gene: NA; CDR3 length: 15; CDR3 DNA: TGTGCCAGCAGCTTGGCGGGAGAAAGACGAGAAAAACTGTTTTTT; CDR3 protein: CASSLAGERREKLFF
J gene: TRBJ2-7; clone size: once; V gene: TRBV9; D gene: NA; CDR3 length: 14; CDR3 DNA: TGTGCCAGCAGCGTAGAGGTCTATTCTGACGAGCAGTACTTC; CDR3 protein: CASSVEVYSDEQYF